This TCR beta chain originates from a study of CD8 T cells in ankylosing spondylitis. Study outcomes and limitations: There was reportedly significant enrichment of clones that were disease-linked in matched ankylosing spondylitis synovial fluid.

Each CDR3 protein gets one entry after TCRdb re-called the 5' RACE reads with MiXCR. The data hold just over 350,000 distinct CDR3 sequences, with roughly 20% observed a single time. As for this clonotype: Its antigen is unidentified.

Trimming took 0 bases from V and 6 from J, leaving 10 bases between them. The CDR3 is made up of 14 amino acids. The germline V gene encodes CDR1 LNHNV and CDR2 YYDKDF (reference sequence). Sequencing was performed on blood, either unsorted or a sorted T cell fraction (not recorded which). V is TRBV15 and J is TRBJ2-3; the D gene is possibly TRBD1 (6 bases). This TCR derives from a male donor with ankylosing spondylitis or in good health (not recorded which). This chain's CDR3 is CATSREGGVDTQYF. In DNA, the CDR3 is TGTGCCACCAGCAGAGAAGGGGGTGTGGATACGCAGTATTTT.